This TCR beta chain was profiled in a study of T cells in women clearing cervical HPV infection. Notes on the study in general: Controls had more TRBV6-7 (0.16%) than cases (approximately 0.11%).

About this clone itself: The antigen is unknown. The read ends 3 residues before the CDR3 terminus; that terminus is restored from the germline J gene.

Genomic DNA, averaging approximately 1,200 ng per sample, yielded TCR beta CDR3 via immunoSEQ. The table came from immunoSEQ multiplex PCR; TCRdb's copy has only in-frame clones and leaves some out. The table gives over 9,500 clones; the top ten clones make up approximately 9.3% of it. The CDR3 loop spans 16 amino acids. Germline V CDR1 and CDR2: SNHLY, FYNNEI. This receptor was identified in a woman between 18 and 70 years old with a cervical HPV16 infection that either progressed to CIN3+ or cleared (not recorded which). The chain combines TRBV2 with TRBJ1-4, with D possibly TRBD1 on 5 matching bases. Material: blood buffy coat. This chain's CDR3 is CASIIGEGSGANVLFF. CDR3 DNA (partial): TGTGCCAGCATCATAGGGGAAGGTTCTGGGGCCAACGTA.